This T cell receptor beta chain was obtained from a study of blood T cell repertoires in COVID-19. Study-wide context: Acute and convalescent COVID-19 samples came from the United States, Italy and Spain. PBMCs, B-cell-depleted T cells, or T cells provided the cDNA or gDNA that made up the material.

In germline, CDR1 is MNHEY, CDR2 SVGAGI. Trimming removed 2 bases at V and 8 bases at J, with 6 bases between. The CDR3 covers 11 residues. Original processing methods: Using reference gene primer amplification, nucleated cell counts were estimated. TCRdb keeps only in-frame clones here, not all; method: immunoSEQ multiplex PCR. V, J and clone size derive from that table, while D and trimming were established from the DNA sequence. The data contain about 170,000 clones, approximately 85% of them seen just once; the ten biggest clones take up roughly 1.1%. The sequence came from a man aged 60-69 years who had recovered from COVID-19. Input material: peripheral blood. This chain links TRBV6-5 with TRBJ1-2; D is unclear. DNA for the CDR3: TGTGCCAGCAGTTACCCCCTAGGCTACACCTTC. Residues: CASSYPLGYTF.